The sequence of this TCR beta chain was determined in a study of cytomegalovirus exposure and HLA in healthy donors. The PCR was carried out with 60 Vbeta primers and 13 Jbeta primers. Repertoires were generated with immunoSEQ multiplex PCR, while TCRdb's copy carries only in-frame clones and drops some. Among roughly 140,000 clones listed, over 75% were seen once. V was trimmed by 4 bases and J by 4 bases, leaving 13 bases between them. The CDR3 length is 14 residues. CDR1 and CDR2 (germline): SGHDN, FVKESK. The sample was PBMCs. This receptor was identified in a man in his thirties or forties in good health and CMV-seropositive. The genes are TRBV14 and TRBJ1-1; D may be TRBD1 (6 bases). CDR3 region: CASSPLQGSTEAFF. The CDR3 DNA is TGTGCCAGCAGCCCATTACAGGGAAGCACTGAAGCTTTCTTT.